The T cell receptor beta chain under discussion was sequenced for a study of regulatory T cells in long-lasting Graves disease. Study summary: The antithyroid drugs taken by newly diagnosed Graves' patients had been used for under 3 months. Points from the study as a whole: Favored gene segments in persistent disease were TRBV28, TRBJ1-2 and TRBJ2-5. Graves' patients with persistent disease showed TCR diversity lower than patients newly diagnosed.

CDR1 and CDR2 (germline): MDHEN, SYDVKM. The junction had 5 bases not matched to a gene; V was cut back by 2 bases and J by 2 bases. The CDR3 runs 15 residues. Sample time point: newly diagnosed GD, antithyroid drugs for less than 3 months. PBMC RNA served as the TCR library source. Patients were enrolled at an endocrinology department in Xi'an, China. Concerning this clonotype itself: Its matching antigen is unknown.

Construction of the TCR beta libraries employed iRepertoire HTBI primers in conjunction with Arm-PCR of CDR3 regions. Using its own MiXCR run on the multiplex PCR reads, TCRdb lists one record per CDR3 protein. The sample shows about 400,000 distinct CDR3 sequences, around 15% of them seen only once. The starting material was peripheral blood mononuclear cells (PBMCs), obtained at new diagnosis, from a patient treated with antithyroid drugs. This receptor was identified in a female donor with Graves disease. The chain couples TRBV28 to TRBJ2-7; 8 nucleotides match TRBD1. CDR3 loop: CASSLETGATYEQYF. The CDR3 DNA reads as TGTGCCAGCAGTTTAGAGACAGGGGCCACCTACGAGCAGTACTTC.